This T cell receptor beta chain was recovered during a study of T cell responses to AZD1222 COVID-19 vaccine. Findings and limits, study-wide: White British donors predominated, females outnumbered males, and clonal diversity was possibly underestimated. Across the whole spike, CD4 TCRs peaked at regions 160-218 and 743-854. None of the repertoires were sampled until the peak T cell response had passed. When two AZD1222 doses had been given, Spike-specific TCR breadth and depth rose.

This CDR3 is 16 amino acids long. V shed 4 bases and J 5 bases; nucleotides not matched to a gene: 11. The germline V gene has CDR1 SGHRS and CDR2 YFSETQ. As regards this clone: The antigen is unknown.

Produced via immunoSEQ multiplex PCR; TCRdb's table is partial and in-frame only. This repertoire shows 150,000 to 200,000 clones, almost 95% found once; its top ten account for roughly 8.4%. The chain is built from TRBV5-1 and TRBJ1-4; the match to TRBD1 covers 7 bases. The source was peripheral blood, collected on day 0 of AZD1222 vaccination. This sequence was found in an adult in good health. The CDR3 coding sequence is TGCGCCAGCAGCCCCCGATCGGGACAGCCAAATGAAAAACTGTTTTTT. Translated, it gives CASSPRSGQPNEKLFF.